Listed below are T cell receptor beta chains from one sample, sequenced in a study of CXCR3-negative and CXCR3-positive naive CD8 T cells. TCRdb reprocessed the 5' RACE reads and keeps a single row for each CDR3 protein, giving no DNA. This sample contains tens of thousands of distinct CDR3 sequences. What was sequenced was memory CD8+ T cells from blood. These receptors were obtained from a human donor in good health. Some clones in this sample may be carry-over from other donors' samples. CDR3s include the opening cysteine and the closing phenylalanine or tryptophan. The order of the fields is J gene, CDR3 length, clone size, V gene, CDR3 protein. Clone size, where shown, is once, few, many, or a class for clones that have expanded.

TRBJ1-1	14	-	TRBV6-5	CASYSSGRYTEAFF
TRBJ2-5	18	-	TRBV4-2	CASSQGLAGEDGGETQYF
TRBJ2-2	21	-	TRBV7-7	CASSLLERASVNIANTGELFF
TRBJ2-7	16	-	TRBV6-1	CASSEFLRVGNYEQYF
TRBJ2-1	16	-	TRBV21-1	CASRDQAGGADNEQFF
TRBJ1-6	15	-	TRBV4-1	CASSQDGQGNSPLHF
TRBJ2-5	11	-	TRBV5-6	CASSVGRGRYF
TRBJ2-7	12	-	TRBV2	CASSEPDREQYF
TRBJ1-6	17	-	TRBV20-1	CSARDLAASNYNSPLHF
TRBJ2-1	16	-	TRBV2	CASSWGLSSSYNEQFF
TRBJ2-1	14	-	TRBV27	CASSFGQPNNEQFF
TRBJ1-5	16	-	TRBV21-1	CASSKAAGCSNQPQHF
TRBJ2-3	14	-	TRBV29-1	CSVAGGRTQDTQYF
TRBJ2-7	17	-	TRBV15	CATSKWNRGNSSYEQYF
TRBJ2-1	14	-	TRBV29-1	CSVEDRGSYNEQFF
TRBJ2-5	15	-	TRBV5-3	CASSSGTSGLSTQYF
TRBJ2-7	15	-	TRBV5-1	CASSPLAGGLYEQYF
TRBJ2-5	15	-	TRBV20-1	CSARGGGGDQETQYF
TRBJ2-6	17	-	TRBV4-3	CASSQEGVGTGANVLTF
TRBJ1-4	17	-	TRBV29-1	CSVEDQGQGAWKEKLFF
TRBJ2-1	15	-	TRBV4-2	CASSQDGSTGGEQFF
TRBJ2-7	14	-	TRBV29-1	CSVESTGNTYEQYF
TRBJ2-1	16	-	TRBV6-5	CASSYSWGEGYNEQFF
TRBJ1-1	12	-	TRBV29-1	CSGTGLDTEAFF
TRBJ2-3	20	-	TRBV12-3/TRBV12-4	CASSTDRGPSGMSSTDTQYF
TRBJ1-2	15	-	TRBV10-3	CAIYSSTGVFYGYTF
TRBJ2-1	15	-	TRBV7-9	CASSLDSVPYNEQFF
TRBJ2-7	13	-	TRBV4-3	CASGPTDSYEQYF
TRBJ2-7	12	-	TRBV29-1	CSVEGMTNEQYF
TRBJ2-5	15	-	TRBV20-1	CSARAPDSPQETQYF
TRBJ2-7	14	-	TRBV28	CASKLGLTRSEQYF
TRBJ2-1	15	-	TRBV29-1	CSVEERSGVYNEQFF
TRBJ2-7	15	medium-sized	TRBV7-2	CASSLTGTGQYEQYF
TRBJ1-4	15	-	TRBV15	CATSPTPTGNEKLFF
TRBJ1-2	17	-	TRBV7-9	CASSSPEALDREYGYTF
TRBJ2-2	16	-	TRBV30	CAWAPWETGDTGELFF
TRBJ2-7	18	-	TRBV12-3/TRBV12-4	CASSSSWTSVSVRDEQYF
TRBJ2-7	16	medium-sized	TRBV21-1	CASSKGPGQGRYEQYF
TRBJ2-7	19	-	TRBV6-2/TRBV6-3	CASSSLLINCSGRRYEQYF
TRBJ1-1	12	-	TRBV25-1	CASSSGVDGAFF
TRBJ2-2	16	-	TRBV29-1	CSVGGQDGVRAGELFF
TRBJ1-5	15	-	TRBV5-5	CASSPTLDSNQPQHF
TRBJ2-7	15	-	TRBV6-2/TRBV6-3	CASSQGGVGSYEQYF
TRBJ1-2	13	-	TRBV29-1	CSAIPAVNYGYTF
TRBJ1-1	15	-	TRBV15	CATTLPGGRNTEAFF
TRBJ1-5	15	-	TRBV4-3	CASSMDRYSNQPQHF
TRBJ2-2	17	-	TRBV18	CASSPPSGTANTGELFF
TRBJ2-4	14	-	TRBV20-1	CSAIAPDSQNIQYF
TRBJ1-1	13	-	TRBV7-2	CASSVTGVPEAFF
TRBJ1-2	14	-	TRBV29-1	CSVDDRDSDYGYTF
TRBJ2-1	11	-	TRBV11-2	CASSLFGEQFF
TRBJ2-5	15	-	TRBV4-1	CASSQDSTSGETQYF
TRBJ2-2	19	-	TRBV4-1	CASSQVGTSGGRNTGELFF
TRBJ2-1	13	-	TRBV7-6	CASSDLAPSEQFF